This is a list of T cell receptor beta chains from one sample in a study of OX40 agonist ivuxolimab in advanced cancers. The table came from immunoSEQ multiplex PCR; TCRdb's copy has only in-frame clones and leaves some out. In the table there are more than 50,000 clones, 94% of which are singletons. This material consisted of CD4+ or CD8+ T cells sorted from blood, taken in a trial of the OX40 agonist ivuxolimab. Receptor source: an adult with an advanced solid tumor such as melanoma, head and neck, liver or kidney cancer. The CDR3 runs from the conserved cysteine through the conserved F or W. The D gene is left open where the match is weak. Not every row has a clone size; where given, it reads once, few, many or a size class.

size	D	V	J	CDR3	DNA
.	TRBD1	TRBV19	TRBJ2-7	CASSIGTGLYEQYF	TGTGCCAGTAGTATCGGGACAGGGCTCTACGAGCAGTACTTC
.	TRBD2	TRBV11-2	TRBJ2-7	CASSRTGLAGVYEQYF	TGTGCCAGCAGCCGAACCGGACTAGCGGGAGTCTACGAGCAGTACTTC
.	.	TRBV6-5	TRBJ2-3	CASSEWGAQYF	TGTGCCAGCAGTGAATGGGGTGCGCAGTATTTT
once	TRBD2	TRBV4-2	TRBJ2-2	CASSQRRLADPGELFF	TGTGCCAGCAGCCAACGACGACTAGCGGACCCCGGGGAGCTGTTTTTT
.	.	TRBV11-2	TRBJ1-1	CASSFFISEAFF	TGTGCCAGCAGCTTTTTCATAAGTGAAGCTTTCTTT
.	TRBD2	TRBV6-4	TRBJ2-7	CASSPGTSGTIVIYEQYF	TGTGCCAGCAGTCCCGGGACTAGCGGGACGATCGTCATTTACGAGCAGTACTTC
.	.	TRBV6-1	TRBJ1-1	CASSEGRTEAFF	TGTGCCAGCAGTGAAGGGAGGACTGAAGCTTTCTTT
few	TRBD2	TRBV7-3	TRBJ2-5	CASSFLAGKEETQYF	TGTGCCAGCAGCTTCCTAGCGGGAAAGGAAGAGACCCAGTACTTC
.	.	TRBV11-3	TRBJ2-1	CASSFGRSSYNEQFF	TGTGCCAGCAGCTTCGGCAGGAGCTCCTACAATGAGCAGTTCTTC
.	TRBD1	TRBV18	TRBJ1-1	CASSLPRQGGPEAFF	TGTGCCAGCTCTCTTCCTAGACAGGGTGGGCCTGAAGCTTTCTTT
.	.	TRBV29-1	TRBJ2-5	CSVEDGTGLWLSQYF	TGCAGCGTTGAAGATGGTACGGGACTCTGGTTGTCCCAGTACTTC
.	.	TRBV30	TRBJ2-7	CAWSEGVEQYF	TGTGCCTGGAGTGAAGGGGTCGAGCAGTACTTC
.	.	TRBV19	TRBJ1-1	CASSHRDTLNTEAFF	TGTGCCAGTAGTCACCGGGACACACTGAACACTGAAGCTTTCTTT